This record looks at one T cell receptor (beta chain) sequence and its context. This record belongs to a study of blood T cell repertoires in COVID-19. Study summary: Collection of acute and convalescent COVID-19 samples took place in the United States, Italy and Spain. T cells, B-cell-depleted T cells, or PBMCs provided the cDNA or gDNA that served as material.

The germline V gene encodes CDR1 WNHNN and CDR2 SYGVQD (reference sequence). Trimming removed 2 bases from V and 8 bases from J, with 13 bases in between. The CDR3 contains 14 residues. Clones were sequenced by immunoSEQ multiplex PCR, and TCRdb holds only the in-frame ones, with some missing. The sample includes approximately 260,000 clones, 80% to 90% of them seen just once. The clonotype was recovered from a woman aged 70 to 79 with acute or convalescent COVID-19. V is TRBV10-1 and J is TRBJ2-1, with TRBD1 as a possible D gene (5 bases). Input material: peripheral blood. The CDR3 region is CASSEPLGRDEQFF. The CDR3 coding sequence is TGCGCCAGCAGTGAGCCCTTGGGGCGCGATGAGCAGTTCTTC.